This TCR beta chain was retrieved from a study of T cell repertoires in cytomegalovirus infection. From the reads, TCRdb called clonotypes with MiXCR, one entry per CDR3 protein. This sample yields about 830,000 distinct CDR3 sequences, of which roughly 33% are seen a single time; 9.5% to 15% belongs to the top ten. J was trimmed by 5 bases and V by 4 bases; bases with no gene match: 9. This CDR3 region has 16 residues. Looked up from germline, CDR1 is SGHKS and CDR2 is YYEKEE (reference sequence). Details on this clonotype: Its cognate antigen is unknown.

The chain carries TRBV5-5 and TRBJ1-5, with 10 bases fitting TRBD1. The input for sequencing was cultured CD8+ T cells from PBMCs, taken from culture after CMV antigen stimulation. This TCR derives from a human donor in good health (CMV status not recorded). Some clones in this sample may be carry-over from other donors' samples. CDR3 in DNA: TGTGCCAGCAGCCTGGGACAGGGGTTTGAGTATCAGCCCCAGCATTTT. Translating it yields CASSLGQGFEYQPQHF.